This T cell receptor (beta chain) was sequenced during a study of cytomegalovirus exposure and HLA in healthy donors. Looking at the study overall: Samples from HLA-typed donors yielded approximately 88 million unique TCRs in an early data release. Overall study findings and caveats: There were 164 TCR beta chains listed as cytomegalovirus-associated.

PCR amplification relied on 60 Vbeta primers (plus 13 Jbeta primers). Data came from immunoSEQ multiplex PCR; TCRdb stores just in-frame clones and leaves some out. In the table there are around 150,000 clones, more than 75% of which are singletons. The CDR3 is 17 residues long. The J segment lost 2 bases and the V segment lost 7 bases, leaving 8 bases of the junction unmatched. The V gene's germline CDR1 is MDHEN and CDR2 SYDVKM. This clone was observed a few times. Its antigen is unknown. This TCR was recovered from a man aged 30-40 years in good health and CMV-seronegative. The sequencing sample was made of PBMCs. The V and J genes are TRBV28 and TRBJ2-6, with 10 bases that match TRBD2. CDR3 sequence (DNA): TGTGCCAGCATGACTATAGCGGGAGGAACTGGGGCCAACGTCCTGACTTTC. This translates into CASMTIAGGTGANVLTF.